Listed below are T cell receptor beta chains from one sample, sequenced in a study of blood T cell repertoires in COVID-19. Profiling relied on immunoSEQ multiplex PCR, and the TCRdb table lists in-frame clones only, not all of them. The data show 450,000 or so clones, 80% to 95% seen once. The sequencing input was PBMCs or T cells enriched from blood (not recorded which). These TCRs come from a man younger than 30 who had recovered from COVID-19. CDR3s include the opening cysteine and the closing phenylalanine or tryptophan. The order of the fields is V gene, D gene, J gene, clone size, CDR3 DNA, CDR3 protein. D genes are given only for firm matches. Only part of the rows carry a size: once, few, many, or a class if the clone is expanded.

TRBV5-1,-,TRBJ1-1,-,TGCGCCAGCAGCTTGGGCCACGGGGGGAACACTGAAGCTTTCTTT,CASSLGHGGNTEAFF
TRBV4-1,-,TRBJ1-1,few,TGCGCCAGCAGTCGACTCTCGAACACTGAAGCTTTCTTT,CASSRLSNTEAFF
TRBV13,TRBD1,TRBJ2-1,once,TGTGCCAGCAGCTCCACCGGGACAGTCTCGGGTGAGCAGTTCTTC,CASSSTGTVSGEQFF
TRBV2,TRBD1,TRBJ2-2,many,TGTGCCAGCAGTGAGGGACAGGGGGCAAAAGGGGAGCTGTTTTTT,CASSEGQGAKGELFF
TRBV5-6,TRBD1,TRBJ1-5,-,TGTGCCAGCAGCTTACAGGGGGCAAGTTGGGAGCCCCAGCATTTT,CASSLQGASWEPQHF
TRBV2,-,TRBJ2-4,-,TGTGCCAGCAGTGTCCAGCGAAACATTCAGTACTTC,CASSVQRNIQYF
TRBV3-1/TRBV3-2,-,TRBJ1-1,-,TGTGCCAGCAGCCAAGGGGGCCAGAACACTGAAGCTTTCTTT,CASSQGGQNTEAFF
TRBV19,-,TRBJ1-5,-,TGTGCCAGTAGTATTAATAGGGGCACAGTAGGTCAGCCCCAGCATTTT,CASSINRGTVGQPQHF
TRBV2,TRBD2,TRBJ2-3,once,TGTGCCAGCAGTGAAGGAGCGGGGGGTATAGATACGCAGTATTTT,CASSEGAGGIDTQYF
TRBV9,-,TRBJ1-1,-,TGTGCCAGCAGCGTAGACAGCAACACTGAAGCTTTCTTT,CASSVDSNTEAFF
TRBV28,-,TRBJ2-7,-,TGTGCCAGCAGTTTTAGCTCCTACGAGCAGTACTTC,CASSFSSYEQYF
TRBV5-1,-,TRBJ1-2,-,TGCGCCAGCAGCTTGACTACAGGCCGCTATGGCTACACCTTC,CASSLTTGRYGYTF
TRBV15,TRBD1,TRBJ2-1,once,TGTGCCACCAGCAAGGACAGGGGTGGTGAGCAGTTCTTC,CATSKDRGGEQFF
TRBV7-2,TRBD2,TRBJ2-3,-,TGTGCCAGCAGCTTATTTTTTCTAGCGGGAGGGAGTAGCACAGATACGCAGTATTTT,CASSLFFLAGGSSTDTQYF
TRBV19,-,TRBJ1-6,-,TGTGCCAGTAGTATACAGGGGATTTGGGCAATGGATTCACCCCTCCACTTT,CASSIQGIWAMDSPLHF
TRBV2,TRBD1,TRBJ1-3,-,TGTGCCAGCAGGCGGACAGGGACTGGAAACACCATATATTTT,CASRRTGTGNTIYF
TRBV2,-,TRBJ1-5,-,TGTGCCAGCAGTTGGGACAAGGGGATTCAGCCCCAGCATTTT,CASSWDKGIQPQHF
TRBV4-1,-,TRBJ1-6,once,TGCGCCAGCAGCCAAGAAGGGACAAAGGTTTCACCCCTCCACTTT,CASSQEGTKVSPLHF
TRBV3-1/TRBV3-2,-,TRBJ1-2,-,TGTGCCAGCAGCCAAGATTGGGGGGGACGGTCCTATGGCTACACCTTC,CASSQDWGGRSYGYTF
TRBV7-9,-,TRBJ1-2,-,TGTGCCAGCAGCCGAGGGGGATGGTATGGCTACACCTTC,CASSRGGWYGYTF
TRBV6-6,-,TRBJ2-4,-,TGTGCCAGCAGACGAGCAACAGGACCACTAGCCAAAAACATTCAGTACTTC,CASRRATGPLAKNIQYF
TRBV5-1,TRBD1,TRBJ2-5,-,TGCGCCAGCAGCACCGGACAGGGAGGCGAGACCCAGTACTTC,CASSTGQGGETQYF
TRBV5-6,TRBD2,TRBJ2-5,-,TGTGCCAGCAGCCGACTAGCGGGGGGTATAAGGAAGACCCAGTACTTC,CASSRLAGGIRKTQYF
TRBV10-1,-,TRBJ1-3,-,TGCGCCAGCAGTTCAGACACTGGAAACACCATATATTTT,CASSSDTGNTIYF
TRBV10-3,-,TRBJ1-1,-,TGTGCCATCAGTGAGTCTGGGGAGACAGGGAACACTGAAGCTTTCTTT,CAISESGETGNTEAFF
TRBV11-2,-,TRBJ1-1,-,TGTGCCAGCAGCTTAGGGTTAACAGTGAACACTGAAGCTTTCTTT,CASSLGLTVNTEAFF
TRBV15,TRBD1,TRBJ1-2,-,TGTGCCACCAGCAGGACAGGGGGCACGGATGGCTACACCTTC,CATSRTGGTDGYTF
TRBV5-6,TRBD2,TRBJ2-7,-,TGTGCCAGCAGCTACCGACCGCGGGGCGGGAGCTCCTACGAGCAGTACTTC,CASSYRPRGGSSYEQYF
TRBV12-3/TRBV12-4,TRBD2,TRBJ2-1,-,TGTGCCAGCGGGACCGGGCTAGGGAGGGGGCAGTTCTTC,CASGTGLGRGQFF
TRBV5-1,-,TRBJ1-6,few,TGCGCCAGCAGCTTGGCCACGGGGAGTGATTCACCCCTCCACTTT,CASSLATGSDSPLHF
TRBV19,-,TRBJ1-5,many,TGTGCCAGTAGTCGACAACAGGGTACTCAGCCCCAGCATTTT,CASSRQQGTQPQHF
TRBV28,-,TRBJ1-5,once,TGTGCCACCTTACCCAGGGGCAGCAATCAGCCCCAGCATTTT,CATLPRGSNQPQHF
TRBV12-5,-,TRBJ2-2,-,TGTGCTAGTGGTTTGGTACTACGCAAGGAGAACACCGGGGAGCTGTTTTTT,CASGLVLRKENTGELFF
TRBV27,-,TRBJ1-1,-,TGTGCCAGCAGTTTACACGAGGGGGTGAAAGCTTTCTTT,CASSLHEGVKAFF
TRBV27,TRBD2,TRBJ2-1,once,TGTGCCAGCGGACTAGACGCCTACAATGAGCAGTTCTTC,CASGLDAYNEQFF
TRBV10-3,TRBD1,TRBJ2-2,-,TGTGCCATCAGTACAGGGGACACCGGGGAGCTGTTTTTT,CAISTGDTGELFF
TRBV5-4,-,TRBJ1-2,-,TGTGCCAGCAGCTTGGGACACCTCTATGGCTACACCTTC,CASSLGHLYGYTF
TRBV3-1/TRBV3-2,-,TRBJ1-5,-,TGTGCCAGCAGCCAAGAGCTAGGCAATATGCCCCAGCATTTT,CASSQELGNMPQHF
TRBV5-4,TRBD2,TRBJ2-3,once,TGTGCCAGCAGCTTGGGACTAGCACCAGATACGCAGTATTTT,CASSLGLAPDTQYF